Presented here are 23 T cell receptor beta chains from one specimen sequenced in a study of shared clonotypes between healthy human individuals. Using immunoSEQ multiplex PCR, the repertoire was profiled, and TCRdb retains in-frame clones only, with some absent. The table has some 480,000 clones, around 80% seen once. The specimen sequenced was PBMCs. These receptors came from a middle-aged woman in good health. Some clones in this sample may be carry-over from other donors' samples.

This clone was recorded a few times. The V call is TRBV6-1, the J call TRBJ2-3; 8 nucleotides agree with TRBD1. Germline CDR1 is MNHNS and CDR2 is SASEGT. This CDR3 spans 14 amino acids. With 7 bases clipped from V and 4 bases from J, the junction kept 7 bases outside the gene matches. CDR3 sequence reads: CASTRQGAPDTQYF. The CDR3 DNA is TGTGCCAGCACCCGGCAGGGGGCCCCAGATACGCAGTATTTT.

The V gene is TRBV5-1, the J gene TRBJ2-2, with D perhaps TRBD1 (5 bases). The CDR3 contains 15 residues. CDR1 SGHRS and CDR2 YFSETQ come from the germline V gene. V lost 0 bases to trimming and J lost 0 bases, with 6 bases between them. In DNA form, the CDR3 reads TGCGCCAGCAGCTTGGAAGGGGCGAACACCGGGGAGCTGTTTTTT. This sequence encodes CASSLEGANTGELFF. Full variable domain (rest looked up from reference TRBV5-1 and TRBJ2-2): KAGVTQTPRYLIKTRGQQVTLSCSPISGHRSVSWYQQTPGQGLQFLFEYFSETQRNKGNFPGRFSGRQFSNSRSEMNVSTLELGDSALYLCASSLEGANTGELFFGEGSRLTVL.

This clone was seen a handful of times. The rearrangement joins TRBV27 to TRBJ2-7, with 10 positions matching TRBD2. The CDR3 loop spans 14 amino acids. Germline V gene lookup returns CDR1 MNHEY and CDR2 SMNVEV (reference sequence). V gave up 5 bases and J gave up 4 bases; unmatched junction bases: 5. The CDR3 protein is CASSKQREGYEQYF. In nucleotides, the CDR3 is TGTGCCAGCAGTAAGCAGCGGGAGGGATACGAGCAGTACTTC.

This chain links TRBV30 with TRBJ1-2; 7 bases fit TRBD1. Losses at the gene ends were 4 bases for V and 14 bases for J; bases not matched to a gene: 16. CDR1 GTSNPN and CDR2 SVGIG come from the germline V gene (reference sequence). The CDR3 covers 13 residues. The CDR3 region has the DNA TGTGCCTGGACCGAAGGGGGCAGATCGGTTGTTACCTTC. Its translation: CAWTEGGRSVVTF.

This chain uses TRBV5-4 with TRBJ2-7; D may be TRBD2 (5 bases). CDR3 length equals 13 residues. Trimming took off 0 bases at V and 6 bases at J, with 10 bases between the two ends. The V gene's germline CDR1 is SGHNT and CDR2 YYREEE (reference sequence). The CDR3 region has the DNA TGTGCCAGCAGCTTGGCGTCCGGGGTCGAGCAGTACTTC. This translates into CASSLASGVEQYF.

Written as DNA, the CDR3 is TGCAGCGTCCCCGTTAGGATCGGTGGGACCCAGTACTTC. It translates to CSVPVRIGGTQYF. The chain couples TRBV29-1 to TRBJ2-5; D is undetermined. Trimming took 6 bases from V and 7 from J, leaving 18 bases between them. Germline V gene sequence: CDR1 SQVTM, CDR2 ANQGSEA. CDR3 length: 13 amino acids.

As to this clone: This specimen includes other DNA sequences encoding the same CDR3. The rearrangement joins TRBV9 to TRBJ2-1; no clear D. The CDR3 contains 14 residues. Germline assignment: CDR1 SGDLS and CDR2 YYNGEE. Trimming removed 0 bases at V and 3 bases at J, with 7 bases between. CDR3 residues: CASSVVGNYNEQFF. The DNA for the CDR3 is TGTGCCAGCAGCGTAGTGGGAAACTACAATGAGCAGTTCTTC. Looking up the rest from reference TRBV9 and TRBJ2-1 gives the full variable domain: DSGVTQTPKHLITATGQRVTLRCSPRSGDLSVYWYQQSLDQGLQFLIQYYNGEERAKGNILERFSAQQFPDLHSELNLSSLELGDSALYFCASSVVGNYNEQFFGPGTRLTVL.

The V call is TRBV28, the J call TRBJ2-5; D remains ambiguous. The J call may be mistaken, given a closer DNA end match to TRBJ2-7. This CDR3 has 13 amino acids. Germline assignment: CDR1 MDHEN and CDR2 SYDVKM. Here the CDR3 DNA reads TGTGCCAGCAGTTCTCTGAGCTCCTACGAGCAGTACTTC. It yields the protein CASSSLSSYEQYF.

Only a few counts were recorded for this clone. The rearrangement joins TRBV7-9 to TRBJ2-7; D is undetermined. Trimming stripped 4 bases from V and 2 bases from J, with 3 bases between. The CDR3 length is 11 residues. Germline CDR1 reads SEHNR; CDR2 reads FQNEAQ (reference sequence). Here the CDR3 reads CASSSAYEQYF. CDR3 DNA: TGTGCCAGCAGCTCGGCCTACGAGCAGTACTTC.

This clone was recorded only once. This chain links TRBV30 with TRBJ2-7; 16 nucleotides line up with TRBD2. The CDR3 consists of 17 residues. V lost 4 bases, J lost 7 bases, and 13 bases stayed unmatched. Per germline, CDR1 GTSNPN and CDR2 SVGIG (reference sequence). In DNA, the CDR3 is TGTGCCTGGACCCGCGGGACTAGCGGGAGGGCCTATGGGGAGCAGTACTTC. This codes for CAWTRGTSGRAYGEQYF. Using reference TRBV30 and TRBJ2-7 for the parts outside the CDR3, the full variable domain is SQTIHQWPATLVQPVGSPLSLECTVEGTSNPNLYWYRQAAGRGLQLLFYSVGIGQISSEVPQNLSASRPQDRQFILSSKKLLLSDSGFYLCAWTRGTSGRAYGEQYFGPGTRLTVT.

As for this clone: Other DNA sequences from this sample encode an identical CDR3 as well. The chain joins TRBV18 to TRBJ2-3, with D unclear. Trimming pared 1 base from V and 5 bases from J, leaving 1 base between. CDR1 is KGHSH, CDR2 LQKENI, per germline. The CDR3 has 11 amino acids. The CDR3 here is CASSPQDTQYF. In DNA, the CDR3 is TGTGCCAGCTCACCACAAGATACGCAGTATTTT. Supplemented by reference TRBV18 and TRBJ2-3, the full variable domain reads NAGVMQNPRHLVRRRGQEARLRCSPMKGHSHVYWYRQLPEEGLKFMVYLQKENIIDESGMPKERFSAEFPKEGPSILRIQQVVRGDSAAYFCASSPQDTQYFGPGTRLTVL.

The CDR3 sequence is CASSISGSPYEQYF. CDR3 coding DNA: TGTGCCAGTAGTATATCCGGTTCCCCCTACGAGCAGTACTTC. The chain combines TRBV19 with TRBJ2-7; D remains ambiguous. Between the trimmed V and J ends, which lost 2 bases and 2 bases, there was a span of 10 bases. In germline, CDR1 is LNHDA, CDR2 SQIVND (reference sequence). This CDR3 comprises 14 residues.

The chain employs TRBV5-1 and TRBJ1-1; TRBD1 might be the D (6 bases). The V gene's germline CDR1 is SGHRS and CDR2 YFSETQ. The V gene lost 2 bases and the J gene lost 6 bases, with 11 bases spanning the gap. This CDR3 region has 13 residues. The CDR3 coding sequence is TGCGCCAGCAGCTTCGGACAGCTATCTGAAGCTTTCTTT. Its translation: CASSFGQLSEAFF. The entire variable domain, with the rest obtained from reference TRBV5-1 and TRBJ1-1, is as follows: KAGVTQTPRYLIKTRGQQVTLSCSPISGHRSVSWYQQTPGQGLQFLFEYFSETQRNKGNFPGRFSGRQFSNSRSEMNVSTLELGDSALYLCASSFGQLSEAFFGQGTRLTVV.

The chain is built from TRBV28 and TRBJ2-7, with no clear D. Looked up from germline, CDR1 is MDHEN and CDR2 is SYDVKM. The CDR3 contains 13 residues. V was pared by 7 bases and J by 5 bases, with 15 bases between. In DNA, the CDR3 is TGTGCCAGCACGAGACCCTCCCGGGACGAGCAGTACTTC. This sequence encodes CASTRPSRDEQYF.

The chain recombines TRBV14 with TRBJ1-3; 7 bases match TRBD1. Unmatched junction bases numbered 6, after V lost 4 bases and J lost 6 bases. Germline V CDR1 and CDR2: SGHDN, FVKESK. The CDR3 consists of 14 residues. This CDR3 reads CASSLRGPENTIYF. CDR3 nucleotide sequence: TGTGCCAGCAGCCTAAGGGGGCCTGAAAACACCATATATTTT.

The chain carries TRBV6-1 and TRBJ1-1; D is perhaps TRBD1 (6 bases). Trimming left V 6 bases short and J 5 bases short, with 19 bases between. The germline CDR1 and CDR2 sequences are MNHNS and SASEGT. This CDR3 comprises 15 residues. For the CDR3, the DNA is TGTGCCAGCAGCGAAATAACAGGGTTTCTAACTGAAGCTTTCTTT. It yields the protein CASSEITGFLTEAFF.

This clone was counted a few times. The chain uses TRBV7-9 and TRBJ1-1; D unclear. Germline V gives CDR1 SEHNR, CDR2 FQNEAQ (reference sequence). V was trimmed by 5 bases and J by 4 bases, leaving 11 bases between them. The CDR3 runs 13 residues. CDR3 sequence (DNA): TGTGCCAGCAGCGACCAAGAGGGCACTGAAGCTTTCTTT. The encoded protein is CASSDQEGTEAFF.

The chain couples TRBV29-1 to TRBJ1-1; 7 bases fit TRBD1. CDR1 is SQVTM and CDR2 is ANQGSEA in the germline V gene. The CDR3 sequence is 13 residues long. Trimming at V came to 8 bases and at J to 3 bases, leaving 9 bases not matched to a gene. In DNA, the CDR3 is TGCAGCTCACTGCGGGGGACAGACACTGAAGCTTTCTTT. Translation: CSSLRGTDTEAFF.

The rearrangement joins TRBV9 to TRBJ2-1; a weak D match, TRBD2 (6 bases). Germline-derived CDR1 and CDR2 are SGDLS and YYNGEE. The V gene lost 0 bases and the J gene lost 12 bases, with 22 bases spanning the gap. CDR3 length equals 16 residues. CDR3 sequence reads: CASSVGGTLDIGWQFF. The DNA for the CDR3 is TGTGCCAGCAGCGTAGGAGGGACTCTCGATATAGGATGGCAGTTCTTC.

The CDR3 nucleotides read TGTGCCAGCAGCACCCGGGACAGGGCTGAGAAACTGTTTTTT. This encodes CASSTRDRAEKLFF. V gene TRBV5-4 combines with J gene TRBJ1-4; 9 nucleotides match TRBD1. From germline, CDR1 is SGHNT and CDR2 YYREEE (reference sequence). J was trimmed by 11 bases and V by 4 bases; bases with no gene match: 9. This CDR3 comprises 14 residues.

V gene TRBV5-1 combines with J gene TRBJ1-3, with a weak D call TRBD1 (5 bases). The V end lost 1 base, the J end lost 7 bases, and 12 bases lay between the germline ends. This CDR3 is 14 amino acids long. Looked up from germline, CDR1 is SGHRS and CDR2 is YFSETQ. CDR3 DNA sequence: TGCGCCAGCAGCTTGCTGGGGACGGGGAACACCATATATTTT. Translation gives CASSLLGTGNTIYF.

This clone was recorded a few times. This chain joins TRBV29-1 and TRBJ2-1; D might be TRBD1 (8 bases). Germline assignment: CDR1 SQVTM and CDR2 ANQGSEA. V was cut by 0 bases and J by 2 bases, with 14 bases left in between. The CDR3 is made up of 16 amino acids. CDR3 residues: CSVEDPQGGTYNEQFF. CDR3 in DNA: TGCAGCGTTGAAGATCCACAGGGGGGGACCTACAATGAGCAGTTCTTC.

The chain recombines TRBV19 with TRBJ2-3; no firm D call. From germline, CDR1 is LNHDA and CDR2 SQIVND (reference sequence). Trimming removed 1 base at V and 0 bases at J, with 5 bases between. The CDR3 is 14 amino acids. The CDR3 loop reads CASSIVVSTDTQYF. CDR3 DNA sequence: TGTGCCAGTAGTATAGTGGTGAGCACAGATACGCAGTATTTT.